The sequence of this T cell receptor (beta chain) was determined in a study of T cells in localized non-small cell lung cancer. Whole-study findings and limits: Adjacent uninvolved lung had the highest clonality, suggesting focused antigen responses. Tumor samples were not multi-region, leaving intratumor heterogeneity unexcluded. Longer overall survival was linked to higher blood T cell density. The study detected a median around 61 of the top 100 tumor clones in adjacent lung.

Profiling relied on immunoSEQ multiplex PCR, and the TCRdb table lists in-frame clones only, not all of them. The data show more than 45,000 clones, about 80% seen once. V gave up 0 bases and J gave up 5 bases, with 13 bases separating them. Per germline, CDR1 GTSNPN and CDR2 SVGIG (reference sequence). CDR3 length: 14 amino acids. Details on this clone: Its antigen is not identified.

The chain employs TRBV30 and TRBJ2-5; D gene uncertain. The material was peripheral blood, obtained before any cancer treatment. The receptor was isolated from a man aged 40 to 69 with stage I squamous cell lung carcinoma. The CDR3 sequence: CAWSVRYNRETQYF. The CDR3 DNA reads TGTGCCTGGAGTGTACGTTACAATCGGGAGACCCAGTACTTC.